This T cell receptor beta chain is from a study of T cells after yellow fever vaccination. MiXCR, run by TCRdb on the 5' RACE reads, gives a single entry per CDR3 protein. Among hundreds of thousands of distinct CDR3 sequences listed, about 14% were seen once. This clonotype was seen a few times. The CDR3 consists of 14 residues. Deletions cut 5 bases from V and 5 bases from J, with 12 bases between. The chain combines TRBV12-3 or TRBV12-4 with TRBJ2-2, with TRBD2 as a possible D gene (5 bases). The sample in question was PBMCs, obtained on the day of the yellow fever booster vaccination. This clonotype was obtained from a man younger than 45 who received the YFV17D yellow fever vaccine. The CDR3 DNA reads TGTGCCAGCAGTGAGAGGGTAGGGACCGGGGAGCTGTTTTTT. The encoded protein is CASSERVGTGELFF.